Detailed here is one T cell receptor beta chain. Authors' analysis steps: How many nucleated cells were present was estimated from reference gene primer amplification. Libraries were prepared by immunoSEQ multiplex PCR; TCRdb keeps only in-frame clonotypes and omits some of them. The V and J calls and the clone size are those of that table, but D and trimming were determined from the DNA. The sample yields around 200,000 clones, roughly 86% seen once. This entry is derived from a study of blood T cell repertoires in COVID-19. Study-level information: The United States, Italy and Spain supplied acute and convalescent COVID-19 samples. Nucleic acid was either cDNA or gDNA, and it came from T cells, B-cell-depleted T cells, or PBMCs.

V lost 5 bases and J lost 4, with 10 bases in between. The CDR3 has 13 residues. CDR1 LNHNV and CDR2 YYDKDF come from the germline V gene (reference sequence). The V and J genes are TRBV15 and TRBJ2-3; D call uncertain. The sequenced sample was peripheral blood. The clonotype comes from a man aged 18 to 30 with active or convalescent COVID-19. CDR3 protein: CATSRSSPDTQYF. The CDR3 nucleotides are TGTGCCACCAGCCGGAGTAGCCCAGATACGCAGTATTTT.